These 21 T cell receptor beta chains share one sample of origin, sequenced in a study of neoadjuvant anti-PD-1 for oral cavity cancer. Libraries were prepared by immunoSEQ multiplex PCR; TCRdb keeps only in-frame clonotypes and omits some of them. Here the sample spans some 15,000 clones, 70% being singletons. Here the sequenced sample was PBMCs, taken before nivolumab (anti-PD-1) treatment. Receptors were obtained from a person between 35 and 79 years old with oral cavity squamous cell carcinoma.

The chain carries TRBV6-5 and TRBJ2-5, with TRBD2 as a possible D gene (6 bases). The CDR3 extends over 14 amino acids. CDR1 and CDR2 (germline): MNHEY, SVGAGI. Trimming cost V 0 bases and J 6 bases, with 11 bases left between them. The DNA of the CDR3 is TGTGCCAGCAGTTACTCGGGAGGCTCGCAGACCCAGTACTTC. It encodes CASSYSGGSQTQYF.

This clone showed up just once. The chain carries TRBV27 and TRBJ2-7; TRBD2 is a possible D gene (5 bases). CDR1 and CDR2 from the germline V gene are MNHEY and SMNVEV (reference sequence). The CDR3 runs to 14 residues. Deletions cut 5 bases from V and 0 bases from J, with 11 bases between. The CDR3 loop is CASSMTGSSYEQYF. The CDR3 DNA is TGTGCCAGCAGTATGACTGGGAGCTCCTACGAGCAGTACTTC.

J is TRBJ1-1 and V is TRBV19; 7 nucleotides align to TRBD1. The CDR3 has 17 amino acids. With V trimmed by 6 bases and J by 0 bases, 13 bases remained unmatched. Germline V CDR1 and CDR2: LNHDA, SQIVND (reference sequence). The chain's CDR3 is CASSSLGQRRMNTEAFF. The DNA of the CDR3 is TGTGCCAGTAGCTCTTTGGGACAGAGGAGAATGAACACTGAAGCTTTCTTT.

The rearrangement links TRBV19 to TRBJ2-5; D perhaps matches TRBD1 (6 bases). Trimming stripped 4 bases from V and 4 bases from J, with 13 bases between. This CDR3 contains 14 residues. Germline CDR1 LNHDA, CDR2 SQIVND (reference sequence). The CDR3 here is CASSTNRVGETQYF. The DNA of the CDR3 is TGTGCCAGTAGTACTAACAGGGTTGGAGAGACCCAGTACTTC.

This clone was seen just once. V gene TRBV4-1 combines with J gene TRBJ1-2; 8 bases are shared with TRBD1. V lost 4 bases, J lost 8 bases, and 15 bases stayed unmatched. The CDR3 is 16 residues long. Germline values: CDR1 MGHRA, CDR2 YSYEKL. As DNA, the CDR3 is TGCGCCAGCAGCCGGCCTTGGACAGGGCGCGCGAGGGGCTACACCTTC. Its protein product is CASSRPWTGRARGYTF.

The V gene is TRBV27, the J gene TRBJ2-3; 9 bases map to TRBD1. From germline, CDR1 is MNHEY and CDR2 SMNVEV (reference sequence). Losses at the gene ends were 3 bases for V and 4 bases for J; bases not matched to a gene: 17. The length of the CDR3 is 19 residues. As DNA, the CDR3 is TGTGCCAGCAGTTTTCTGGACAGGGGCTTTCTCGGGTCGGCAGATACGCAGTATTTT. This gives the protein CASSFLDRGFLGSADTQYF.

This chain joins TRBV27 and TRBJ1-5; perhaps TRBD1 as D (5 bases). CDR1 is MNHEY and CDR2 is SMNVEV in the germline V gene (reference sequence). Trimming took off 0 bases at V and 7 bases at J, with 10 bases between the two ends. The CDR3 length is 14 residues. CDR3 protein: CASSLSGVGQPQHF. CDR3 DNA: TGTGCCAGCAGTTTATCAGGGGTCGGACAGCCCCAGCATTTT.

The V gene is TRBV9, the J gene TRBJ2-1, with a possible D match to TRBD2 (6 bases). V gave up 0 bases and J gave up 2 bases, with 9 bases separating them. CDR1 SGDLS and CDR2 YYNGEE come from the germline V gene. This CDR3 region has 15 residues. In nucleotides, the CDR3 is TGTGCCAGCAGCGTAGGAAGCGGGCCCTACAATGAGCAGTTCTTC. This translates into CASSVGSGPYNEQFF.

The chain has TRBV19 and TRBJ1-6; 10 bases fit TRBD1. CDR1 is LNHDA, CDR2 SQIVND, per germline (reference sequence). V lost 6 bases, J lost 8 bases, and 13 bases stayed unmatched. This CDR3 region has 17 residues. The CDR3 DNA is TGTGCCAGTAGCCCCCGTTTGGGACAGGGGCTCGATTCACCCCTCCACTTT. Amino acids: CASSPRLGQGLDSPLHF.

The chain couples TRBV5-1 to TRBJ2-5, with D possibly matching TRBD2 (6 bases). The CDR3 has 14 amino acids. V gave up 7 bases and J gave up 1 base, with 14 bases separating them. From germline, CDR1 is SGHRS and CDR2 YFSETQ. The CDR3 sequence: CASVFAGSQETQYF. CDR3 coding DNA: TGCGCCAGCGTATTTGCGGGGAGCCAAGAGACCCAGTACTTC.

The chain is built from TRBV2 and TRBJ1-2; D gene ambiguous. The germline gives CDR1 SNHLY, CDR2 FYNNEI. The CDR3 extends over 20 amino acids. Trimming stripped 1 base from V and 6 bases from J, with 30 bases between. In nucleotides, the CDR3 is TGTGCCAGCAGTGAAGTGTTGGATAGGATCCTCGAGGGTCTAGACGATGGCTACACCTTC. It encodes CASSEVLDRILEGLDDGYTF.

The rearrangement links TRBV6-1 to TRBJ1-4; D remains ambiguous. This CDR3 contains 15 residues. The ends were cut back, 8 bases at V and 0 bases at J, with 13 bases in the middle. Germline V gene sequence: CDR1 MNHNS, CDR2 SASEGT. In DNA form, the CDR3 reads TGTGCCAGCTTCCGCGGGCTCACAACTAATGAAAAACTGTTTTTT. This gives the protein CASFRGLTTNEKLFF.

The genes are TRBV6-1 and TRBJ2-1, with 10 positions matching TRBD2. The J segment lost 8 bases and the V segment lost 5 bases, leaving 6 bases of the junction unmatched. This CDR3 has 14 amino acids. The germline V gene has CDR1 MNHNS and CDR2 SASEGT. CDR3 region: CASSNSGRSDEQFF. The CDR3 DNA sequence: TGTGCCAGCAGTAATAGCGGGAGGTCCGATGAGCAGTTCTTC.

This clone came up a few times. V usage is TRBV4-1 and J usage is TRBJ1-2; perhaps TRBD1 as D (5 bases). The CDR3 contains 15 residues. Trimming stripped 0 bases from V and 4 bases from J, with 12 bases between. Germline V gene data show CDR1 as MGHRA and CDR2 as YSYEKL. The CDR3 nucleotides read TGCGCCAGCAGCCAAGAAGGAGTGGGGGTCTATGGCTACACCTTC. Translation gives CASSQEGVGVYGYTF.

This clone was detected a few times. This chain connects TRBV4-1 to TRBJ2-1; D remains ambiguous. V dropped 2 bases and J dropped 4 bases, with 0 bases sitting between them. Germline loops: CDR1 MGHRA, CDR2 YSYEKL. The CDR3 covers 11 residues. The CDR3 region has the DNA TGCGCCAGCAGCCAATACAATGAGCAGTTCTTC. As protein: CASSQYNEQFF.

Here the CDR3 DNA reads TGTGCCAGCTCACCGCGATATAATTCACCCCTCCACTTT. It is translated as CASSPRYNSPLHF. V is TRBV18 and J is TRBJ1-6; D uncertain. CDR1 is KGHSH, CDR2 LQKENI, per germline. The V gene lost 3 bases and the J gene lost 4 bases, with 4 bases spanning the gap. CDR3 length: 13 amino acids.

The chain carries TRBV9 and TRBJ2-1; 12 nucleotides match TRBD2. Germline V gene sequence: CDR1 SGDLS, CDR2 YYNGEE. The CDR3 is 15 amino acids. The ends lost 3 bases at V and 5 bases at J; junction bases unmatched: 3. CDR3 sequence reads: CASSATSGRHNEQFF. CDR3 in DNA: TGTGCCAGCAGCGCAACTAGCGGGAGGCACAATGAGCAGTTCTTC.

As DNA, the CDR3 is TGTGCCAGCAGCGGCCCCCTGGACAGCCGATCGACTGAAGCTTTCTTT. This translates into CASSGPLDSRSTEAFF. The V and J genes are TRBV4-2 and TRBJ1-1; a weak D match, TRBD1 (6 bases). V was pared by 5 bases and J by 5 bases, with 21 bases between. The CDR3 covers 16 residues. Germline CDR1 reads LGHNA; CDR2 reads YNFKEQ.

The J gene is TRBJ1-5, the V gene TRBV5-1; 8 positions match TRBD1. CDR3 length: 15 amino acids. Germline V CDR1 and CDR2: SGHRS, YFSETQ. Losses at the gene ends were 0 bases for V and 4 bases for J; bases not matched to a gene: 3. The CDR3 is CASSLAGQANQPQHF. The CDR3 nucleotides are TGCGCCAGCAGCTTGGCGGGACAGGCTAATCAGCCCCAGCATTTT.

This chain uses TRBV19 with TRBJ2-3, with TRBD1 matching 11 bases. The CDR3 runs to 16 residues. V gave up 9 bases and J gave up 5 bases; unmatched junction bases: 13. Germline CDR1 is LNHDA and CDR2 is SQIVND (reference sequence). The CDR3 protein is CASQTAGTGGGDTQYF. CDR3 coding DNA: TGTGCCAGCCAAACGGCCGGGACAGGGGGTGGAGATACGCAGTATTTT. The whole variable domain, filled in from reference TRBV19 and TRBJ2-3, reads DGGITQSPKYLFRKEGQNVTLSCEQNLNHDAMYWYRQDPGQGLRLIYYSQIVNDFQKGDIAEGYSVSREKKESFPLTVTSAQKNPTAFYLCASQTAGTGGGDTQYFGPGTRLTVL.

This clone has more than one count but fewer than ten. The chain employs TRBV25-1 and TRBJ1-2; D call uncertain. This CDR3 is built from 14 residues. The V end lost 2 bases, the J end lost 4 bases, and 11 bases lay between the germline ends. Germline V gives CDR1 MGHDK, CDR2 SYGVNS. CDR3 in amino acids: CASSEGWLGYGYTF. The CDR3 DNA follows: TGTGCCAGCAGTGAAGGATGGTTGGGCTATGGCTACACCTTC.